The 27 T cell receptor beta chains presented below share a single source sample, sequenced in a study of blood T cell repertoires in COVID-19. The data were produced by immunoSEQ multiplex PCR, yet TCRdb's version contains in-frame clones alone and is incomplete. This table has around 70,000 clones, roughly 80% appearing once. Sequencing was carried out using peripheral blood. The receptors come from a woman older than 75 with active or convalescent COVID-19.

For this clone: This CDR3 is also generated by other DNA sequences in the sample. The chain employs TRBV5-6 and TRBJ2-5; D is unresolved. This CDR3 contains 13 residues. The V gene lost 0 bases and the J gene lost 5 bases, with 8 bases spanning the gap. Germline V gene sequence: CDR1 SGHDT, CDR2 YYEEEE. CDR3 in DNA: TGTGCCAGCAGCTTGGAGCTCAAGGAGACCCAGTACTTC. It is translated as CASSLELKETQYF.

The chain employs TRBV28 and TRBJ2-7, with 7 bases aligning to TRBD1. The V segment lost 6 bases and the J segment 2 bases; nucleotides outside the gene matches: 7. This CDR3 is 14 amino acids long. Per the germline V gene, CDR1 is MDHEN and CDR2 is SYDVKM. The CDR3 region has the DNA TGTGCCAGCAGAATTGACAGGGCCCCCTACGAGCAGTACTTC. As protein: CASRIDRAPYEQYF.

The V and J genes are TRBV9 and TRBJ2-3; TRBD2 might be the D (7 bases). Deletions cut 0 bases from V and 4 bases from J, with 12 bases between. The germline gives CDR1 SGDLS, CDR2 YYNGEE. This CDR3 spans 15 amino acids. This chain's CDR3 is CASSVGGGGADTQYF. DNA of the CDR3: TGTGCCAGCAGCGTAGGTGGGGGGGGCGCAGATACGCAGTATTTT.

The rearrangement uses TRBV9 and TRBJ1-1, with D possibly matching TRBD1 (5 bases). Germline V gene lookup returns CDR1 SGDLS and CDR2 YYNGEE. Trimming pared 4 bases from V and 6 bases from J, leaving 19 bases between. CDR3 size: 15 residues. The CDR3 loop is CASSPTATGVSEAFF. DNA of the CDR3: TGTGCCAGCAGCCCGACAGCCACTGGTGTATCTGAAGCTTTCTTT.

This rearrangement joins TRBV5-1 to TRBJ2-1, with D maybe TRBD2 (6 bases). Between the trimmed V and J ends, which lost 0 bases and 0 bases, there was a span of 10 bases. The CDR3 is 16 residues long. The germline gives CDR1 SGHRS, CDR2 YFSETQ. The CDR3 DNA reads as TGCGCCAGCAGCTTGGGCGGGGCGAGCTCCTACAATGAGCAGTTCTTC. It codes for CASSLGGASSYNEQFF.

This clone was picked up one time. This chain joins TRBV9 and TRBJ2-3, with TRBD2 matching over 16 bases. Trimming took 3 bases from V and 6 from J; bases not matched to a gene: 7. The CDR3 has 17 amino acids. Per germline, CDR1 SGDLS and CDR2 YYNGEE. The CDR3 loop reads CASSAPPGLAGGDTQYF. DNA for the CDR3: TGTGCCAGCAGCGCACCTCCGGGACTAGCGGGGGGGGATACGCAGTATTTT.

This clone came up once. The gene calls are TRBV5-5 and TRBJ2-1; 14 bases agree with TRBD2. The CDR3 extends over 15 amino acids. Germline CDR1 reads SGHKS; CDR2 reads YYEKEE (reference sequence). The trim removed 4 bases at V and 7 bases at J, leaving 4 bases unmatched. The CDR3 DNA sequence: TGTGCCAGCAGCGTTGGGACTAGCGGGAGTAATGAGCAGTTCTTC. As protein: CASSVGTSGSNEQFF.

The CDR3, as DNA: TGTGCCAGCAGCCAACAGAGGAGGGTAGGAGGGTTCTTC. This gives the protein CASSQQRRVGGFF. The chain carries TRBV3-1 (or the pseudogene TRBV3-2) and TRBJ2-1, with a tentative D call TRBD2 (6 bases). The CDR3 consists of 13 residues. Germline-derived CDR1 and CDR2 are LGHDT and YNNKEL (reference sequence). The germline V and J ends were trimmed by 2 bases and 15 bases, with 17 bases remaining between them.

The chain has TRBV10-2 and TRBJ1-1; D ambiguous. V lost 0 bases, J lost 10 bases, and 15 bases lay in between. CDR3 length: 14 amino acids. The germline CDR1 and CDR2 sequences are WSHSY and SAAADI. Here the CDR3 DNA reads TGCGCCAGCAGTGAGTCGATGGGGAGGCAATTAGCTTTCTTT. This gives the protein CASSESMGRQLAFF.

The chain uses TRBV27 and TRBJ2-7; weak D call: TRBD2 (6 bases). The V end lost 7 bases, the J end lost 4 bases, and 32 bases lay between the germline ends. Germline V gives CDR1 MNHEY, CDR2 SMNVEV (reference sequence). There are 19 residues in the CDR3. CDR3 sequence reads: CASIRFWDRELRLGYEQYF. The CDR3 bases are TGTGCCAGCATACGGTTCTGGGACCGGGAGCTACGGTTGGGGTACGAGCAGTACTTC.

The V gene is TRBV28, the J gene TRBJ1-5, with 7 bases lining up with TRBD1. The CDR3 is 17 amino acids. Germline trimming cut 1 base from V and 2 bases from J; bases unmatched to any gene: 8. The germline V gene encodes CDR1 MDHEN and CDR2 SYDVKM. DNA for the CDR3: TGTGCCAGCAGTTTATCTAGGGGGCCAGGTGGCAATCAGCCCCAGCATTTT. Its protein is CASSLSRGPGGNQPQHF.

This clone was found a few times. J is TRBJ1-2 and V is TRBV6-2 or TRBV6-3; D not certain. The V gene's germline CDR1 is MNHEY and CDR2 SVGEGT. This CDR3 is 20 amino acids long. The V and J ends lost 2 bases and 0 bases respectively, with 25 bases between them. CDR3 in amino acids: CASSYKTHGNGLSANYGYTF. CDR3 bases: TGTGCCAGCAGTTACAAGACGCATGGGAACGGACTATCTGCTAACTATGGCTACACCTTC.

The CDR3 nucleotides read TGCGCCAGCAGCCCCGTGCTAGCGGGAGAGACCCAGTACTTC. The encoded protein is CASSPVLAGETQYF. This chain uses TRBV4-1 with TRBJ2-5; 8 bases are shared with TRBD2. This CDR3 has 14 amino acids. Germline trimming cut 4 bases from V and 4 bases from J; bases unmatched to any gene: 5. In germline, CDR1 is MGHRA, CDR2 YSYEKL.

This clone came up a few times. V usage is TRBV10-1 and J usage is TRBJ1-1, with D uncertain. This CDR3 comprises 13 residues. CDR1 and CDR2 from the germline V gene are WNHNN and SYGVQD (reference sequence). Trimming removed 4 bases at V and 0 bases at J, with 6 bases between. DNA for the CDR3: TGCGCCAGCAGTGGGCCCATGAACACTGAAGCTTTCTTT. Protein product: CASSGPMNTEAFF.

J is TRBJ2-7 and V is TRBV7-9; possible D gene TRBD1, 5 bases. V lost 1 base and J lost 10, with 11 bases in between. This CDR3 comprises 12 residues. In germline, CDR1 is SEHNR, CDR2 FQNEAQ (reference sequence). The CDR3 sequence is CASSLETVTQYF. The CDR3 region has the DNA TGTGCCAGCAGCTTAGAGACAGTTACACAGTACTTC.

This clone showed up just a few times. The chain uses TRBV2 and TRBJ2-3, with TRBD1 matching over 10 bases. The V segment lost 4 bases and the J segment 0 bases; nucleotides outside the gene matches: 1. This CDR3 has 15 residues. The germline gives CDR1 SNHLY, CDR2 FYNNEI. CDR3 residues: CASSGQGASTDTQYF. CDR3 DNA: TGTGCCAGCAGTGGACAGGGGGCTAGCACAGATACGCAGTATTTT.

This chain links TRBV19 with TRBJ2-5; D not certain. Germline CDR1 LNHDA, CDR2 SQIVND (reference sequence). Trimming took 3 bases from V and 5 from J, leaving 10 bases between them. This CDR3 comprises 13 residues. The chain's CDR3 is CASSIPRTETQYF. CDR3 DNA sequence: TGTGCCAGTAGTATTCCGCGAACCGAGACCCAGTACTTC.

The V call is TRBV11-2, the J call TRBJ2-1; 7 nucleotides line up with TRBD1. The CDR3 contains 16 residues. J was trimmed by 2 bases and V by 1 base; bases with no gene match: 5. In germline, CDR1 is SGHAT, CDR2 FQNNGV. This chain's CDR3 is CASSLVETGPYNEQFF. The CDR3 DNA reads TGTGCCAGCAGCTTAGTGGAGACAGGGCCCTACAATGAGCAGTTCTTC.

This chain links TRBV10-1 with TRBJ2-7; TRBD1 aligns across 8 bases. This CDR3 has 13 amino acids. Germline V gene lookup returns CDR1 WNHNN and CDR2 SYGVQD (reference sequence). The V segment lost 6 bases and the J segment 1 base; nucleotides outside the gene matches: 2. In nucleotides, the CDR3 is TGCGCCAGCAGGGACAGGGAGTCCTACGAGCAGTACTTC. Translation: CASRDRESYEQYF.

This sequence joins TRBV7-2 and TRBJ2-3, with a possible D match to TRBD2 (7 bases). The CDR3 extends over 15 amino acids. The germline CDR1 and CDR2 sequences are SGHTA and FQGNSA. V was trimmed by 1 base and J by 5 bases, leaving 13 bases between them. CDR3 protein: CASSLGYREGDTQYF. CDR3 nucleotide sequence: TGTGCCAGCAGCTTAGGCTACAGGGAGGGAGATACGCAGTATTTT.

V usage is TRBV6-6 and J usage is TRBJ1-1; no firm D call. Per germline, CDR1 MNHNY and CDR2 SVGAGI (reference sequence). The CDR3 is 12 amino acids. V was shortened by 7 bases and J by 4 bases, with 10 bases between the two germline ends. The CDR3 spells CASKLRATEAFF. In DNA form, the CDR3 reads TGTGCCAGCAAATTACGAGCCACTGAAGCTTTCTTT.

The V gene is TRBV7-2, the J gene TRBJ1-1, with TRBD1 identical over 7 bases. J gave up 1 base and V 3 bases, and 2 bases lay outside the gene matches. The CDR3 is made up of 14 amino acids. Germline assignment: CDR1 SGHTA and CDR2 FQGNSA. This CDR3 is CASSFRDRNTEAFF. DNA of the CDR3: TGTGCCAGCAGCTTCCGGGACAGGAACACTGAAGCTTTCTTT.

The rearrangement links TRBV18 to TRBJ2-5, with D uncertain. The V and J ends lost 6 bases and 4 bases respectively, with 12 bases between them. Germline V lookup: CDR1 KGHSH, CDR2 LQKENI. CDR3 length equals 13 residues. CDR3 sequence: CASSQTTRETQYF. The CDR3 DNA reads TGTGCCAGCTCTCAAACTACCCGAGAGACCCAGTACTTC.

The V and J genes are TRBV12-3 or TRBV12-4 and TRBJ2-1, with D uncertain. Trimming left V 0 bases short and J 9 bases short, with 6 bases between. This CDR3 is built from 12 residues. CDR3 protein: CASSLALREQFF. In nucleotides, the CDR3 is TGTGCCAGCAGTTTAGCGTTGCGTGAGCAGTTCTTC.

V gene TRBV28 combines with J gene TRBJ2-7, with 7 bases matching TRBD1. The ends lost 7 bases at V and 3 bases at J; junction bases unmatched: 9. Germline V gene lookup returns CDR1 MDHEN and CDR2 SYDVKM. This CDR3 comprises 14 residues. CDR3 DNA sequence: TGTGCCAGCATCCCCGGGACAGCCCTCTACGAGCAGTACTTC. Encoded protein: CASIPGTALYEQYF.

This chain connects TRBV5-5 to TRBJ2-7, with 12 positions matching TRBD2. The trim removed 0 bases at V and 8 bases at J, leaving 6 bases unmatched. Germline V gene sequence: CDR1 SGHKS, CDR2 YYEKEE (reference sequence). The CDR3 has 15 residues. CDR3 region: CASSLGLAGVIQQYF. The CDR3, as DNA: TGTGCCAGCAGCTTGGGACTAGCGGGAGTGATTCAGCAGTACTTC.

V gene TRBV7-2 combines with J gene TRBJ1-2; D is ambiguous. This CDR3 is built from 13 residues. Deletions cut 1 base from V and 7 bases from J, with 10 bases between. CDR1 is SGHTA, CDR2 FQGNSA, per germline. CDR3 nucleotide sequence: TGTGCCAGCAGCTTAGAACGGGGTGTTGGCTACACCTTC. It codes for CASSLERGVGYTF.